The entry that follows covers one T cell receptor (beta chain) sequence. Its target is unknown. Sequencing was performed with immunoSEQ multiplex PCR; in TCRdb, only in-frame clones are kept and a portion is missing. The table has 150,000 or so clones, approximately 89% seen once. This record comes from a study of T cell responses to AZD1222 COVID-19 vaccine. For the study at large: Whether given at about 4 or about 12 weeks, second doses were pooled. The study, taken as a whole, reports: With dominance at 160-218 and 743-854, vaccine-associated CD4 TCRs spanned spike. The donor cohort was predominantly white British with a female majority, and clonal diversity may have been underestimated. Baseline antibody screening turned up just a handful of seropositive AZD1222 recipients.

The V gene's germline CDR1 is ENHRY and CDR2 SYGVKD. V was clipped by 2 bases and J by 2 bases, with 4 bases between them. The CDR3 is 14 amino acids. The material sequenced was peripheral blood, taken on day 0 of AZD1222 vaccination. This receptor was taken from an adult in good health. This chain links TRBV10-3 with TRBJ2-6; D is uncertain. The CDR3 sequence is CAISEGAGANVLTF. In DNA form, the CDR3 reads TGTGCCATCAGTGAGGGGGCTGGGGCCAACGTCCTGACTTTC.